This T cell receptor (beta chain) derives from a study of CD8+ T cells in alopecia areata. Of note for this clone: Its antigen remains unknown.

cDNA serving as the sequencing template came from extracted, reverse transcribed RNA. The table came from immunoSEQ multiplex PCR; TCRdb's copy has only in-frame clones and leaves some out. The profile shows a few hundred thousand clones, 66% of them singletons. General study findings and limits: Tofacitinib delivered significant drops in scalp clonality and in expanded CD8+ clones among the top 100.

Stated treatment: oral pan-JAK inhibitor, 5-10 mg twice daily. V lost 3 bases, J lost 5 bases, and 11 bases lay in between. This CDR3 has 13 amino acids. Germline lookup yields CDR1 SGHRS and CDR2 YFSETQ. The rearrangement uses TRBV5-1 and TRBJ2-5; tentative D call: TRBD1 (6 bases). This specimen consisted of CD4+ T cells sorted from blood, obtained at approximately week 44, from a patient treated with tofacitinib. This TCR derives from a human donor with alopecia areata. The CDR3 protein is CASSWMRGETQYF. DNA of the CDR3: TGCGCCAGCAGCTGGATGAGGGGGGAGACCCAGTACTTC.